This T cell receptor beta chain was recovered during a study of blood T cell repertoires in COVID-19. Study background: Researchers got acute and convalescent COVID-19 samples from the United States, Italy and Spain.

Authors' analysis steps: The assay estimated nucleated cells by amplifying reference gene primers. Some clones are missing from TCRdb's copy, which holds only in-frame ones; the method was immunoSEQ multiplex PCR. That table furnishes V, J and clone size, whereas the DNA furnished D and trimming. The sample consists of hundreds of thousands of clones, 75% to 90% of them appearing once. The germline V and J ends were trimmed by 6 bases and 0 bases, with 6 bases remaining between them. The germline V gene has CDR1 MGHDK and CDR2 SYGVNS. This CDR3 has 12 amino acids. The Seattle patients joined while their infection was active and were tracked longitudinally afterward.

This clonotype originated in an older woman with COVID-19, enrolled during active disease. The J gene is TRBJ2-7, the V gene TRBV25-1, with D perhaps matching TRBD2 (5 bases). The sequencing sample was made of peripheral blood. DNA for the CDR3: TGTGCCAGCAGAGAGGGCTCCTACGAGCAGTACTTC. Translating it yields CASREGSYEQYF.